The text below deals with one T cell receptor beta chain. TCRdb's copy holds only in-frame clones and misses some; the assay was immunoSEQ multiplex PCR. The sample holds 35,000 to 55,000 clones, 80% seen once. Trimming left V 3 bases short and J 4 bases short, with 6 bases between. In germline, CDR1 is LGHNA, CDR2 YSLEER. The length of the CDR3 is 12 residues. These data are taken from a study of OX40 agonist ivuxolimab in advanced cancers. Sequencing was performed on CD4+ or CD8+ T cells sorted from blood, taken in a trial of the OX40 agonist ivuxolimab. The sequence came from an adult with an advanced solid tumor such as melanoma, head and neck, liver or kidney cancer. This chain uses TRBV4-3 with TRBJ1-1, with no clear D. The CDR3 nucleotides read TGCGCCAGCAGCCACAAGGGCACTGAAGCTTTCTTT. Its translation is CASSHKGTEAFF.